This T cell receptor (beta chain) was sequenced during a study of CD8+ T cells in alopecia areata (dated by TCRdb to the late 2010s). Background on the whole study: The treated patients, all with moderate-to-severe alopecia areata, were enrolled in an open-label pilot trial of oral tofacitinib given at 5 to 10 mg twice daily. Patients received tofacitinib for 6 to 18 months and were then followed off drug for 6 months to check for delayed response and recurrence. High-throughput TCRbeta sequencing was used to examine T cell clonal expansion in alopecia areata in both the C3H/HeJ mouse model and human patients. On the human side, TCRbeta sequencing was run on scalp tissue and on sorted CD4+ and CD8+ peripheral blood T cells from healthy controls and from alopecia areata patients with either patchy or totalis/universalis disease. Tofacitinib-treated patients had biopsies at baseline and at 4 and 24 weeks of treatment, with a later scalp biopsy in several patients. Clonality in the scalp was compared among normal scalp (n=4), patchy alopecia areata scalp (n=8), and alopecia totalis/universalis scalp (n=8). The RNA source kit depended on sample type: the PAXgene miRNA kit for fixed scalp, the miRNeasy kit for PBMCs, and the RNeasy kit for mouse skin. immunoSEQ multiplex PCR using 35 Vbeta forward primers and 13 Jbeta reverse primers was used to amplify TCRbeta CDR3 regions.

This clone was picked up a small number of times. Its antigen is not yet known. No much larger clone exists at a distance of one base, and base qualities are not known. Paper-wide results and their limitations: Shared TCR sequences between patients were less evident than in mice, which may be partly attributable to HLA diversity in the patient population. Unlike mouse skin, which is dominated by gammadelta T cells, normal human skin has resident alphabeta T cells that are also sequenced, and this complicates analysis of the scalp TCR repertoire. Compared with normal scalp, lesional scalp, particularly in alopecia totalis/universalis, had higher clonality and more expanded CD8+ clones, which suggests antigenic drive.

The sample's time point label is to be understood as: baseline before oral tofacitinib. Lesional scalp punch biopsies and peripheral blood were collected from alopecia areata patients. PBMCs were isolated by density centrifugation and stained for CD3, CD4 and CD8, and CD4+ and CD8+ T cells were sorted on a FACSAria. CDR1 is given as GTSNPN and CDR2 as SVGIG, both from the germline V gene (reference sequence). V was cut back by 2 bases and J by 8 bases, leaving a gap of 19 bases between them. Including cysteine and phenylalanine, the CDR3 has 15 amino acids. The read is trimmed to its CDR3 DNA, 45 bases read in frame from base 1. Library generation was performed with the immunoSEQ multiplex PCR assay. To provide template for TCR sequencing, every sample had RNA extracted and reverse transcribed into cDNA. First-strand cDNA was synthesized with SuperScript III using a 2:1 mix of oligo-dT and random hexamers. A synthetic immune receptor repertoire was used to measure amplification bias, and any remaining bias was corrected computationally. The original pipeline was this. After raw reads were preprocessed to remove errors, the CDR3 was defined following IMGT conventions as running from the conserved cysteine to phenylalanine. Clonality was computed as 1 minus the Shannon entropy, with the entropy normalized by log2 of the number of productive unique TCRs. Scalp TCRbeta sequences were cross-referenced with sorted blood CD4 and CD8 repertoires so that the CD4 or CD8 identity of scalp clones could be inferred. The immuneACCESS repertoire file appears here via TCRdb, limited to in-frame rearrangements. These files lack a portion of the clones; in checked studies, under half of the deficit traces to unresolved V genes, and the cause of the others is not known. From that table come the V and J calls and clone size; the DNA was used to work out D and trimming. The table for this sample lists roughly 200,000 clones; around 63% of them were counted only once. The top ten clones comprise about 1.5% of the sample.

This sample comprised CD4+ T cells sorted from blood, obtained at week 0. The V gene is TRBV30 and the J gene is TRBJ2-4; the D segment might be TRBD1 or TRBD2, since each matches 6 bases. The sequence was obtained from a human donor with alopecia areata. The nucleotide sequence is given as TGTGCCTGGAGTCTGGGACCTACGAGGGGGGACATTCAGTACTTC. Translated, this is CAWSLGPTRGDIQYF.